One T cell receptor (beta chain) is described in this entry. The antigen remains unidentified. Treatment specified: 15 to 20 received Ad26.COV2.S at low or high dose, single or two shots; 5 received placebo; per-sample allocation not given. On day 63 after the first injection, vaccine and placebo recipients gave samples. Repertoires were generated with immunoSEQ multiplex PCR, while TCRdb's copy carries only in-frame clones and drops some. Altogether 350,000 to 450,000 clones are present, 83% being singletons, with the ten largest covering about 8%. The data stem from a study of Ad26.COV2.S vaccination and SARS-CoV-2 variants. Study in general: It was the COV1001 Ad26.COV2.S trial arm that included the donor. The vaccine Ad26.COV2.S was put into the muscle once, or twice with 56 days between. Study results and limitations: Total T cell responses were possibly underestimated by TCR breadth and depth analyses. Ad26.COV2.S recipients had broader spike-specific TCRs (P = 0.0014).

The V end was cut by 4 bases, the J end by 6 bases, with 15 bases between. This CDR3 is 14 amino acids long. The germline V gene has CDR1 MNHEY and CDR2 SVGEGT. This specimen consisted of peripheral blood, obtained in a trial of Ad26.COV2.S vaccine versus placebo. The clonotype comes from a person aged 18-60 years who received the Ad26.COV2.S COVID-19 vaccine or a placebo. This chain connects TRBV6-2 or TRBV6-3 to TRBJ1-1, with D uncertain. Here the CDR3 reads CASSWSSAVSEAFF. In DNA form, the CDR3 reads TGTGCCAGCAGTTGGAGCTCAGCTGTTTCTGAAGCTTTCTTT.